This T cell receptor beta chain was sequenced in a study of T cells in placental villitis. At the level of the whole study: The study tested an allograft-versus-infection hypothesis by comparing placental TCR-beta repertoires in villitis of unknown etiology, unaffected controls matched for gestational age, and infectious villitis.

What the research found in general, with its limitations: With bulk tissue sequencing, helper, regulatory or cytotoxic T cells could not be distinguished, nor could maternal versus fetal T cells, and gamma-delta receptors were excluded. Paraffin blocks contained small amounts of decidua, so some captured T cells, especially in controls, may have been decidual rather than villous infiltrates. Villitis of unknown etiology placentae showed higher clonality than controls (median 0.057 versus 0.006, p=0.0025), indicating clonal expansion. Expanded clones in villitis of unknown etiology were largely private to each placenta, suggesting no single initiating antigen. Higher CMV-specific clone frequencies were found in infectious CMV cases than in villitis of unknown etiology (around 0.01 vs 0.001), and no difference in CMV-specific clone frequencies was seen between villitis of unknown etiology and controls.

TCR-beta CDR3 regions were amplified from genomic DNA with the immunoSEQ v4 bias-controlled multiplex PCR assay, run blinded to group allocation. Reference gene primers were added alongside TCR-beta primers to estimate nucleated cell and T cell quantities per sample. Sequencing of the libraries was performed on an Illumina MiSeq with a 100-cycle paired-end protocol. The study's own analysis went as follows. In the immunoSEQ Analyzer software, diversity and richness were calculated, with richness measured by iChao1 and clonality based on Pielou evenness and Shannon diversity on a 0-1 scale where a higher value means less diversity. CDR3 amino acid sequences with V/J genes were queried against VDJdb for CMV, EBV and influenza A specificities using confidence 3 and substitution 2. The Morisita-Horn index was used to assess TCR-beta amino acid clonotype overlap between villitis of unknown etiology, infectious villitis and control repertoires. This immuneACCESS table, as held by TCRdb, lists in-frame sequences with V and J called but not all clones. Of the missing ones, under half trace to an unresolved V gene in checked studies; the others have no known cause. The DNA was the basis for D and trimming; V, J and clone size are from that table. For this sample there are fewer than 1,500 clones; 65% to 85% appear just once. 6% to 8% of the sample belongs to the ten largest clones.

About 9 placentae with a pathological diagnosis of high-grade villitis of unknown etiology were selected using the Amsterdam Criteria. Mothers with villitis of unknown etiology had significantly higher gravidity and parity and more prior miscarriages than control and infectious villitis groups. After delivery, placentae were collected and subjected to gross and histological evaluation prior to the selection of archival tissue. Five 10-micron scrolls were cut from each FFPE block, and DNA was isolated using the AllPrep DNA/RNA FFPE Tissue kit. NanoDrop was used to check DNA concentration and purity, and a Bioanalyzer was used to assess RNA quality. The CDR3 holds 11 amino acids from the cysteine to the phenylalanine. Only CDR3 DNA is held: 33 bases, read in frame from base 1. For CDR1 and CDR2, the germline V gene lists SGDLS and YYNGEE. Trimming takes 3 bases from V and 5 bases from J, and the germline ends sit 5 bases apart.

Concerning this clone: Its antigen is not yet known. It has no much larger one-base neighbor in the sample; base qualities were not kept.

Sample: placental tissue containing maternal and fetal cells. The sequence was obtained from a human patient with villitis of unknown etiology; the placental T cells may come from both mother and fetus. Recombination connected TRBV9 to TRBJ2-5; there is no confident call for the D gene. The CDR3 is CASSESETQYF. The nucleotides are TGTGCCAGCAGCGAGTCGGAGACCCAGTACTTC.